The 29 T cell receptor beta chains presented below share a single source sample, sequenced in a study of T cells in Graves' hyperthyroidism and ophthalmopathy. The investigators amplified TCR beta CDR3 regions from RNA transcripts. Researchers ran a first-round RT-PCR on the TCR CDR3 using the HTBI primer set. TCRdb re-called the multiplex PCR reads through MiXCR, storing one row per CDR3 protein. In the table there are around 23,000 distinct CDR3 sequences, about 53% of which are singletons. Sequenced: blood. The receptors were sampled from a middle-aged woman with Graves' hyperthyroidism that later progressed to Graves' ophthalmopathy.

The chain couples TRBV4-1 to TRBJ2-5; 11 bases map to TRBD2. Per the germline V gene, CDR1 is MGHRA and CDR2 is YSYEKL. The CDR3 extends over 16 amino acids. Germline trimming cut 0 bases from V and 5 bases from J; bases unmatched to any gene: 5. The CDR3: CASSQDGVAGGETQYF. In nucleotides, the CDR3 is TGCGCCAGCAGCCAAGATGGGGTAGCGGGAGGGGAGACCCAGTACTTC.

This clonotype was picked up a small number of times. V gene TRBV7-8 combines with J gene TRBJ2-5; no firm D call. The CDR3 length is 15 residues. CDR1 is SGHVS, CDR2 FQNEAQ, per germline. V gave up 2 bases and J gave up 5 bases, with 15 bases separating them. The CDR3, as DNA: TGTGCCAGCAGCTTACGTGGGGTTGTGGGGGAGACCCAGTACTTC. Protein product: CASSLRGVVGETQYF.

With regard to this clonotype: A junction end diverges from the germline sequence, so it may reflect a read error. The genes are TRBV28 and TRBJ2-4, with D unclear. From germline, CDR1 is MDHEN and CDR2 SYDVKM. The CDR3 has 16 amino acids. The CDR3 DNA reads TGTGCCGGCAGGCGGATGGTGGGGTTAATCGGAAACATTCAGTACTTC. Protein: CAGRRMVGLIGNIQYF.

The table lists this clonotype with many counts. One junction end disagrees with the germline gene, perhaps due to a read error. The chain carries TRBV20-1 and TRBJ2-1; D remains ambiguous. The germline V gene has CDR1 DFQATT and CDR2 SNEGSKA (reference sequence). This CDR3 has 18 residues. CDR3 DNA: TGCAGTGCTAGAGATCTCTTAGGTCGTACGGGCTCCAACAATGAGCAGTTCTTC. Protein sequence: CSARDLLGRTGSNNEQFF.

By share, this clonotype ranks as medium-sized. The rearrangement joins TRBV19 to TRBJ2-1, with D uncertain. V was pared by 3 bases and J by 4 bases, with 4 bases between. CDR1 is LNHDA, CDR2 SQIVND, per germline (reference sequence). CDR3 length: 12 amino acids. The CDR3 DNA reads as TGTGCCAGTAGTATGGGGTACAATGAGCAGTTCTTC. It is translated as CASSMGYNEQFF.

This clonotype was recorded a few times. V gene TRBV11-2 combines with J gene TRBJ1-1; D remains unclear. V gave up 0 bases and J gave up 0 bases, with 8 bases separating them. The CDR3 spans 15 residues. In germline, CDR1 is SGHAT, CDR2 FQNNGV. CDR3 in amino acids: CASSLDWAMNTEAFF. The CDR3 nucleotides are TGTGCCAGCAGCTTAGACTGGGCCATGAACACTGAAGCTTTCTTT.

This clonotype was counted at least ten times. The rearrangement joins TRBV4-1 to TRBJ2-1; 9 bases map to TRBD2. Trimming removed 0 bases from V and 6 bases from J; junction bases left unmatched: 6. This CDR3 has 16 residues. The germline gives CDR1 MGHRA, CDR2 YSYEKL. The CDR3 bases are TGCGCCAGCAGCCAAGACCCTAGCGGGATTGTCAATGAGCAGTTCTTC. Its translation is CASSQDPSGIVNEQFF.

On this clonotype: No DNA is shown, since the ends of the CDR3 on it are uncertain; the CDR3 is the one TCRdb lists. CDR3 loop: CTSVPALLPGGYNEQFF. The chain recombines TRBV29-1 with TRBJ2-1; the table's D gene call, TRBD1, was not cross checked with the DNA. Per the germline V gene, CDR1 is SQVTM and CDR2 is ANQGSEA. Termini included, the CDR3 measures 17 amino acids.

With regard to this clonotype: An end of the junction does not agree with germline; a read error may underlie this. This rearrangement joins TRBV5-1 to TRBJ2-7, with a possible D match to TRBD2 (7 bases). The CDR3 sequence is 16 residues long. Germline V gives CDR1 SGHRS, CDR2 YFSETQ. The CDR3 spells CASSLAGAGPTYEQYF. CDR3 bases: TGCGCCAGCAGTTTGGCGGGGGCAGGCCCAACCTACGAGCAGTACTTC.

With regard to this clonotype: As the CDR3 is not closed by the conserved phenylalanine or tryptophan, this likely results from a read error. The chain joins TRBV2 to TRBJ2-7, with 8 bases fitting TRBD2. Per the germline V gene, CDR1 is SNHLY and CDR2 is FYNNEI. V dropped 4 bases and J dropped 3; count of bases not matched to a gene: 11. The CDR3 sequence is 16 residues long. CDR3 region: CASSGREGTLLYEQYY. The CDR3 DNA reads as TGTGCCAGCAGTGGTCGGGAGGGGACACTTCTCTACGAGCAGTACTAC.

Relative to its sample, this clonotype is large (0.1 to 1%). The rearrangement joins TRBV15 to TRBJ2-2, with a tentative D call TRBD1 (5 bases). V was trimmed by 0 bases and J by 1 base, leaving 12 bases between them. The germline V gene has CDR1 LNHNV and CDR2 YYDKDF (reference sequence). This CDR3 has 17 residues. CDR3 DNA sequence: TGTGCCACCAGCAGAGAAGTGAAAACAGGGAACACCGGGGAGCTGTTTTTT. As protein: CATSREVKTGNTGELFF.

This clonotype was counted a few times. The chain employs TRBV24-1 and TRBJ2-2, with unresolved D. Germline V gene lookup returns CDR1 KGHDR and CDR2 SFDVKD. Trimming cost V 5 bases and J 5 bases, with 2 bases left between them. The CDR3 covers 11 residues. Written as DNA, the CDR3 is TGTGCCACCAGTGTTACCGGGGAGCTGTTTTTT. Protein product: CATSVTGELFF.

J is TRBJ2-3 and V is TRBV6-5; D gene uncertain. Germline loops: CDR1 MNHEY, CDR2 SVGAGI. The CDR3 is 14 amino acids. V gave up 2 bases and J gave up 11 bases, with 17 bases separating them. This chain's CDR3 is CASSYLSSYNEQYF. The CDR3 DNA is TGTGCCAGCAGTTACCTCTCCTCCTACAATGAGCAGTATTTT.

Many counts were recorded for this clonotype. The gene calls are TRBV6-4 and TRBJ2-3; 10 bases line up with TRBD2. Germline V gene sequence: CDR1 MRHNA, CDR2 SNTAGT. This CDR3 comprises 16 residues. V lost 0 bases and J lost 2; bases outside the gene matches: 2. The CDR3 nucleotides read TGTGCCAGCAGTGACTCTACTAGCGGGAACACAGATACGCAGTATTTT. Protein product: CASSDSTSGNTDTQYF.

The rearrangement links TRBV19 to TRBJ2-2; D is possibly TRBD1 (5 bases). CDR1 is LNHDA and CDR2 is SQIVND in the germline V gene (reference sequence). Trimming took 2 bases from V and 7 from J, leaving 8 bases between them. The length of the CDR3 is 13 residues. CDR3 residues: CASSIRGSGELFF. In nucleotides, the CDR3 is TGTGCCAGTAGTATAAGGGGCAGCGGGGAGCTGTTTTTT.

This chain connects TRBV10-3 to TRBJ2-1; a weak D match, TRBD2 (6 bases). The CDR3 consists of 17 residues. From germline, CDR1 is ENHRY and CDR2 SYGVKD. The V end lost 6 bases, the J end lost 4 bases, and 22 bases lay between the germline ends. CDR3 coding DNA: TGTGCCATCAGCGGGAGAAGGGTTGGGGAAACGTACAATGAGCAGTTCTTC. Translated, it gives CAISGRRVGETYNEQFF.

The chain carries TRBV2 and TRBJ1-5, with 10 bases identical to TRBD1. The ends lost 3 bases at V and 2 bases at J; junction bases unmatched: 1. This CDR3 is built from 15 residues. CDR1 is SNHLY and CDR2 is FYNNEI in the germline V gene. CDR3 sequence reads: CASSDGTGGNQPQHF. CDR3 nucleotides: TGTGCCAGCAGTGACGGGACAGGGGGCAATCAGCCCCAGCATTTT.

The chain joins TRBV7-9 to TRBJ2-7; no clear D. This CDR3 comprises 11 residues. Trimming shortened V by 5 bases and J by 5 bases, and 7 bases separated the two germline ends. Germline values: CDR1 SEHNR, CDR2 FQNEAQ (reference sequence). The CDR3 DNA sequence: TGTGCCAGCAGCGAAAACCACGAGCAGTACTTC. Translating gives CASSENHEQYF.

This clonotype came up once. The chain uses TRBV5-1 and TRBJ2-7; D is unresolved. Germline CDR1 and CDR2: SGHRS and YFSETQ. V was cut by 0 bases and J by 2 bases, with 15 bases left in between. The CDR3 sequence is 16 residues long. The CDR3 region has the DNA TGCGCCAGCAGCTTGGTTGGCAGGACGTTACCCTACGAGCAGTACTTC. Its protein product is CASSLVGRTLPYEQYF.

CDR3 amino acids: CASSAPGPPYEQYF. CDR3 coding DNA: TGTGCCAGCAGTGCCCCGGGGCCTCCTTACGAGCAGTACTTC. V gene TRBV25-1 combines with J gene TRBJ2-7; D could derive from TRBD1 or TRBD2 (5 bases each). CDR1 and CDR2 (germline): MGHDK, SYGVNS. The CDR3 has 14 residues. The germline V and J ends were trimmed by 4 bases and 4 bases, with 14 bases remaining between them.

The V call is TRBV5-1, the J call TRBJ2-1; 12 bases align to TRBD2. Germline CDR1 reads SGHRS; CDR2 reads YFSETQ. V gave up 0 bases and J gave up 12 bases; unmatched junction bases: 1. This CDR3 spans 13 amino acids. The CDR3 region is CASSLGLAGVQFF. The CDR3 bases are TGCGCCAGCAGCTTGGGACTAGCGGGAGTGCAGTTCTTC.

Regarding this clonotype: A read error may produce the germline difference seen at one junction end. V is TRBV7-2 and J is TRBJ1-6; D is undetermined. Germline loops: CDR1 SGHTA, CDR2 FQGNSA. The CDR3 is 16 amino acids. CDR3 in amino acids: CASSQEERQFNSPLHF. The DNA of the CDR3 is TGCGCCAGCAGCCAAGAGGAGCGGCAGTTTAATTCACCCCTCCACTTT.

This clonotype was seen at least ten times. The chain joins TRBV5-1 to TRBJ2-7; D gene unclear. The CDR3 contains 13 residues. V lost 3 bases to trimming and J lost 6 bases, with 13 bases between them. CDR1 SGHRS and CDR2 YFSETQ come from the germline V gene. CDR3 protein: CASSSSPPGEQYF. DNA for the CDR3: TGCGCCAGCAGCTCCTCCCCCCCGGGCGAGCAGTACTTC.

This clonotype is labeled medium-sized. The chain recombines TRBV5-1 with TRBJ2-7; D is unresolved. Germline V gene data show CDR1 as SGHRS and CDR2 as YFSETQ. Deletions cut 1 base from V and 6 bases from J, with 8 bases between. The CDR3 is 12 residues long. As DNA, the CDR3 is TGCGCCAGCAGCTTGTCGACCAGCGAGCAGTACTTC. Protein sequence: CASSLSTSEQYF.

As to this clonotype: Possible read error: a much larger clone is one base away. The V call is TRBV6-4, the J call TRBJ2-7; no reliable D call. The CDR3 totals 11 residues. Germline V gives CDR1 MRHNA, CDR2 SNTAGT. The CDR3 coding sequence is TGTGCCAGCGGAGAGTCCTACGGGCAGCACTTC. Protein sequence: CASGESYGQHF.

The chain employs TRBV20-1 and TRBJ1-4; TRBD1 aligns across 7 bases. Germline assignment: CDR1 DFQATT and CDR2 SNEGSKA (reference sequence). There are 14 residues in the CDR3. After removal of 6 bases from V and 10 bases from J, the junction contained 14 bases not matched to a gene. CDR3 sequence reads: CSAMPGQVDGKLFF. The CDR3 region has the DNA TGCAGTGCGATGCCCGGACAGGTCGACGGAAAACTGTTTTTT.

By frequency in the sample, this clonotype is medium-sized (0.01 to 0.1%). The chain uses TRBV2 and TRBJ2-7; 7 bases line up with TRBD1. After removal of 7 bases from V and 5 bases from J, the junction contained 17 bases not matched to a gene. Per germline, CDR1 SNHLY and CDR2 FYNNEI. This CDR3 spans 16 amino acids. CDR3 nucleotides: TGTGCCAGCAAGGGACAGCCACTTTGGGGGATCCACGAGCAGTACTTC. Translation: CASKGQPLWGIHEQYF.

The V call is TRBV19, the J call TRBJ2-7; 8 nucleotides align to TRBD2. This CDR3 region has 13 residues. Losses at the gene ends were 6 bases for V and 5 bases for J; bases not matched to a gene: 6. Germline V gene lookup returns CDR1 LNHDA and CDR2 SQIVND (reference sequence). CDR3 sequence: CASSPGLAHEQYF. In DNA, the CDR3 is TGTGCCAGTAGCCCCGGACTAGCCCACGAGCAGTACTTC.

V usage is TRBV25-1 and J usage is TRBJ2-7; 13 bases are a match to TRBD2. Germline CDR1 reads MGHDK; CDR2 reads SYGVNS. The CDR3 loop spans 20 amino acids. Trimming at V came to 3 bases and at J to 6 bases, leaving 20 bases not matched to a gene. The CDR3 DNA reads TGTGCCAGCAGTGAGACACCGGGACAGTTACGGACTAGCGGGAGCCGCGAGCAGTACTTC. Its translation is CASSETPGQLRTSGSREQYF.